These 30 T cell receptor beta chains were all obtained from the same sample, sequenced in a study of radiation and T cells in renal cell carcinoma. Specified time point: blood 4 weeks post-SBRT, at nephrectomy. Treatment here: 15 Gy SBRT to primary tumor, nephrectomy 4 weeks later. Libraries were prepared by immunoSEQ multiplex PCR; TCRdb keeps only in-frame clonotypes and omits some of them. The repertoire holds approximately 40,000 clones, with around four fifths as singletons. Specimen: blood, collected from a patient whose treatment included radiotherapy and nephrectomy. These receptors were taken from a woman aged 70 to 79 with renal cell carcinoma.

The gene calls are TRBV5-6 and TRBJ2-7, with 7 bases matching TRBD2. Germline V gene sequence: CDR1 SGHDT, CDR2 YYEEEE. This CDR3 contains 14 residues. The J segment lost 0 bases and the V segment lost 2 bases, leaving 2 bases of the junction unmatched. CDR3 in amino acids: CASSLAGNSYEQYF. The CDR3 DNA follows: TGTGCCAGCAGCTTAGCGGGGAACTCCTACGAGCAGTACTTC.

This chain links TRBV7-8 with TRBJ2-1; 10 bases agree with TRBD1. V was pared by 3 bases and J by 8 bases, with 10 bases of the junction left unmatched. The CDR3 has 16 residues. The germline V gene has CDR1 SGHVS and CDR2 FQNEAQ. The DNA for the CDR3 is TGTGCCAGCAGCTTCCACCGGGACAGGGGTTTAGATGAGCAGTTCTTC. Translated, it gives CASSFHRDRGLDEQFF.

The chain is built from TRBV5-4 and TRBJ2-1; either TRBD1 or TRBD2 may fit D (5 bases each). V lost 1 base to trimming and J lost 3 bases, with 14 bases between them. The CDR3 runs to 16 residues. The germline CDR1 and CDR2 sequences are SGHNT and YYREEE (reference sequence). For the CDR3, the DNA is TGTGCCAGCAGCTTGTTCGGGGCTGGGGGCTACAATGAGCAGTTCTTC. Protein product: CASSLFGAGGYNEQFF.

The chain couples TRBV19 to TRBJ2-1, with 11 bases fitting TRBD2. Germline V CDR1 and CDR2: LNHDA, SQIVND (reference sequence). V lost 10 bases, J lost 8 bases, and 13 bases stayed unmatched. The CDR3 spans 15 residues. CDR3 bases: TGTGCCACTCGCATTGCAGGGACTAGCGGTCATGAGCAGTTCTTC. Its protein product is CATRIAGTSGHEQFF. Variable domain in full (rest from reference TRBV19 and TRBJ2-1): DGGITQSPKYLFRKEGQNVTLSCEQNLNHDAMYWYRQDPGQGLRLIYYSQIVNDFQKGDIAEGYSVSREKKESFPLTVTSAQKNPTAFYLCATRIAGTSGHEQFFGPGTRLTVL.

A single count supports this clone. V is TRBV4-1 and J is TRBJ1-5; 8 bases align to TRBD1. Trimming at V came to 3 bases and at J to 8 bases, leaving 9 bases not matched to a gene. This CDR3 is 15 amino acids long. In germline, CDR1 is MGHRA, CDR2 YSYEKL. This CDR3 is CASSHNFQTGEPQHF. DNA for the CDR3: TGCGCCAGCAGCCACAATTTCCAGACAGGGGAGCCCCAGCATTTT.

The chain employs TRBV5-6 and TRBJ2-7; a weak D match, TRBD1 (6 bases). Germline CDR1 reads SGHDT; CDR2 reads YYEEEE. V lost 0 bases and J 4 bases, leaving 8 bases between the germline ends. The CDR3 runs to 13 residues. Written as DNA, the CDR3 is TGTGCCAGCAGCTTGGCAGGGGAATACGAGCAGTACTTC. Its translation is CASSLAGEYEQYF. Drawing the rest from reference TRBV5-6 and TRBJ2-7, the complete variable domain is DAGVTQSPTHLIKTRGQQVTLRCSPKSGHDTVSWYQQALGQGPQFIFQYYEEEERQRGNFPDRFSGHQFPNYSSELNVNALLLGDSALYLCASSLAGEYEQYFGPGTRLTVT.

The chain is built from TRBV6-1 and TRBJ2-7; D gene uncertain. This CDR3 comprises 16 residues. V dropped 2 bases and J dropped 0 bases, with 14 bases sitting between them. Germline CDR1 reads MNHNS; CDR2 reads SASEGT. The CDR3 loop reads CASSEYRLSASYEQYF. CDR3 DNA sequence: TGTGCCAGCAGTGAATATCGGTTGTCGGCCTCCTACGAGCAGTACTTC.

The CDR3, as DNA: TGTGCCAGCAGTTCACAGGGGGCTTCGAGGGACTATGGCTACACCTTC. It is translated as CASSSQGASRDYGYTF. The V gene is TRBV6-5, the J gene TRBJ1-2; TRBD1 matches 9 bases. Per germline, CDR1 MNHEY and CDR2 SVGAGI. CDR3 length: 16 amino acids. Trimming took 4 bases from V and 3 from J; bases not matched to a gene: 9.

The V call is TRBV11-3, the J call TRBJ2-2; D unclear. The CDR3 has 12 amino acids. Looked up from germline, CDR1 is SGHNT and CDR2 is YENEEA. With 5 bases removed from V and 5 bases from J, the gap between germline ends came to 6 bases. In DNA, the CDR3 is TGTGCCAGCAGCCCGATAACCGGGGAGCTGTTTTTT. Translation gives CASSPITGELFF.

V usage is TRBV29-1 and J usage is TRBJ2-5; 9 bases line up with TRBD2. V shed 4 bases, J shed 7 bases, and the junction held 13 bases outside the gene matches. The CDR3 totals 15 residues. Per the germline V gene, CDR1 is SQVTM and CDR2 is ANQGSEA. The CDR3 DNA follows: TGCAGCGTTGGATGGGCGGGAGGGCCGGTGGGGACCCAGTACTTC. This gives the protein CSVGWAGGPVGTQYF.

This chain's CDR3 is CASSPDRGLGETQYF. Written as DNA, the CDR3 is TGTGCCAGCAGTCCGGACAGGGGGCTAGGAGAGACCCAGTACTTC. The genes are TRBV27 and TRBJ2-5; 11 bases match TRBD1. The CDR3 spans 15 residues. The germline V gene encodes CDR1 MNHEY and CDR2 SMNVEV (reference sequence). The junction had 6 bases not matched to a gene; V was cut back by 5 bases and J by 4 bases.

This clone was recorded a few times. The chain links TRBV5-1 to TRBJ2-7; D not certain. This CDR3 region has 12 residues. V was trimmed by 4 bases and J by 5 bases, leaving 10 bases between them. Germline CDR1 and CDR2: SGHRS and YFSETQ. DNA of the CDR3: TGCGCCAGCAGCCGCGAGTTCAACGAGCAGTACTTC. It codes for CASSREFNEQYF.

CDR3 sequence reads: CASSQEGEGRGLAGNQQFF. The CDR3 nucleotides read TGCGCCAGCAGCCAAGAAGGAGAAGGGAGAGGGCTAGCGGGAAATCAGCAGTTCTTC. This chain connects TRBV4-1 to TRBJ2-1, with TRBD2 matching 9 bases. The germline V gene has CDR1 MGHRA and CDR2 YSYEKL. The J segment lost 11 bases and the V segment lost 0 bases, leaving 20 bases of the junction unmatched. There are 19 residues in the CDR3.

The rearrangement joins TRBV2 to TRBJ1-2; 7 nucleotides line up with TRBD1. With 10 bases clipped from V and 8 bases from J, the junction kept 13 bases outside the gene matches. This CDR3 contains 13 residues. From germline, CDR1 is SNHLY and CDR2 FYNNEI. The CDR3 here is CATPGRGRRGYTF. Here the CDR3 DNA reads TGTGCCACCCCGGGAAGGGGGCGCCGAGGCTACACCTTC.

The V call is TRBV10-3, the J call TRBJ1-1; tentative D call: TRBD1 (5 bases). Trimming cost V 0 bases and J 1 base, with 6 bases left between them. The CDR3 contains 14 residues. Germline V CDR1 and CDR2: ENHRY, SYGVKD. The CDR3 region is CAISESGENTEAFF. The CDR3 nucleotides read TGTGCCATCAGTGAGTCGGGGGAGAACACTGAAGCTTTCTTT.

This clone was counted only a few times. The rearrangement joins TRBV6-1 to TRBJ1-6; D not certain. CDR3 length: 12 residues. Trimming removed 3 bases from V and 9 bases from J, with 6 bases in between. The germline V gene encodes CDR1 MNHNS and CDR2 SASEGT. The CDR3 loop is CASSDHFSPLHF. The CDR3, as DNA: TGTGCCAGCAGTGACCATTTTTCACCCCTCCACTTT.

The chain joins TRBV5-1 to TRBJ2-1, with 12 bases matching TRBD2. Germline assignment: CDR1 SGHRS and CDR2 YFSETQ. J gave up 7 bases and V 6 bases, and 11 bases lay outside the gene matches. The CDR3 has 16 residues. CDR3 protein: CASKTSGGLRGNEQFF. The CDR3 coding sequence is TGCGCCAGCAAAACTAGCGGGGGGCTACGGGGAAATGAGCAGTTCTTC.

The J gene is TRBJ1-3, the V gene TRBV7-8; 11 bases agree with TRBD1. The CDR3 totals 16 residues. CDR1 is SGHVS, CDR2 FQNEAQ, per germline. J gave up 3 bases and V 5 bases, and 6 bases lay outside the gene matches. The DNA of the CDR3 is TGTGCCAGCAGCCCCGGACAGGGGGCTGTTGGAAACACCATATATTTT. Protein sequence: CASSPGQGAVGNTIYF.

The V gene is TRBV4-3, the J gene TRBJ1-4; 11 bases map to TRBD1. After removal of 2 bases from V and 7 bases from J, the junction contained 3 bases not matched to a gene. CDR3 length equals 15 residues. Germline V gives CDR1 LGHNA, CDR2 YSLEER. CDR3: CASSQSGTGGEKLFF. The CDR3 coding sequence is TGCGCCAGCAGCCAATCCGGGACAGGGGGTGAAAAACTGTTTTTT.

The rearrangement uses TRBV19 and TRBJ2-2, with D uncertain. This CDR3 has 12 residues. The V and J ends lost 3 bases and 7 bases respectively, with 6 bases between them. CDR1 LNHDA and CDR2 SQIVND come from the germline V gene (reference sequence). CDR3 in amino acids: CASSIQRGELFF. As DNA, the CDR3 is TGTGCCAGTAGTATCCAACGCGGGGAGCTGTTTTTT.

The chain employs TRBV7-9 and TRBJ2-1; 8 nucleotides agree with TRBD1. Germline CDR1 and CDR2: SEHNR and FQNEAQ (reference sequence). The CDR3 is made up of 17 amino acids. Trimming removed 4 bases from V and 9 bases from J; junction bases left unmatched: 17. The CDR3 loop is CASSSNHPGTGGPEQFF. The CDR3 DNA reads TGTGCCAGCAGCTCAAACCACCCCGGCACAGGGGGTCCTGAGCAGTTCTTC.

This sequence joins TRBV5-4 and TRBJ1-2; D is ambiguous. V was cut by 0 bases and J by 8 bases, with 14 bases left in between. The CDR3 length is 14 residues. Germline CDR1 and CDR2: SGHNT and YYREEE (reference sequence). CDR3 nucleotide sequence: TGTGCCAGCAGCTTGGGCGGCGCCCTCGGGGGCTACACCTTC. Translation: CASSLGGALGGYTF.

V is TRBV7-7 and J is TRBJ2-5, with D possibly matching TRBD1 (5 bases). This CDR3 is 13 amino acids long. Germline V CDR1 and CDR2: SSHAT, FNYEAQ (reference sequence). V lost 1 base, J lost 2 bases, and 5 bases lay in between. DNA for the CDR3: TGTGCCAGCAGCTTAGGACAGCAAGAGACCCAGTACTTC. This gives the protein CASSLGQQETQYF.

CDR3 sequence reads: CASSLGGRSGYTF. The CDR3 DNA reads as TGCGCCAGCAGCTTGGGGGGTCGAAGTGGCTACACCTTC. The J gene is TRBJ1-2, the V gene TRBV5-1, with unresolved D. CDR3 length equals 13 residues. The germline V gene has CDR1 SGHRS and CDR2 YFSETQ. Trimming took off 0 bases at V and 7 bases at J, with 10 bases between the two ends.

The chain is built from TRBV10-2 and TRBJ1-1, with D tentatively TRBD1 (5 bases). The germline V and J ends were trimmed by 3 bases and 5 bases, with 13 bases remaining between them. The CDR3 runs to 14 residues. In germline, CDR1 is WSHSY, CDR2 SAAADI. CDR3 residues: CASSDWGVLTEAFF. In nucleotides, the CDR3 is TGCGCCAGCAGTGATTGGGGGGTATTAACTGAAGCTTTCTTT.

V gene TRBV19 combines with J gene TRBJ2-5, with 10 bases aligning to TRBD2. Trimming removed 7 bases from V and 0 bases from J; junction bases left unmatched: 5. The CDR3 contains 15 residues. The germline V gene encodes CDR1 LNHDA and CDR2 SQIVND (reference sequence). The CDR3 DNA reads as TGTGCCAGTAATAACGGACTAGCGGACCAAGAGACCCAGTACTTC. This encodes CASNNGLADQETQYF.

The J gene is TRBJ2-3, the V gene TRBV5-1; 7 bases are a match to TRBD1. Germline CDR1 SGHRS, CDR2 YFSETQ. CDR3 length: 14 amino acids. V gave up 3 bases and J gave up 2 bases; unmatched junction bases: 3. CDR3 loop: CASSWDSSTDTQYF. The CDR3 coding sequence is TGCGCCAGCAGCTGGGACAGCTCCACAGATACGCAGTATTTT.

V gene TRBV7-3 combines with J gene TRBJ2-1, with D tentatively TRBD1 or TRBD2 (6 bases each). Germline-derived CDR1 and CDR2 are SGHTA and FQGTGA. Between the trimmed V and J ends, which lost 2 bases and 4 bases, there was a span of 24 bases. This CDR3 contains 19 residues. The CDR3 region is CASSLSAGGLTGSYNEQFF. In DNA, the CDR3 is TGTGCCAGCAGCTTATCTGCCGGGGGACTTACAGGGTCATACAATGAGCAGTTCTTC.

The chain combines TRBV13 with TRBJ2-1; a weak D match, TRBD2 (5 bases). CDR3 size: 13 residues. The germline V gene has CDR1 PRHDT and CDR2 FYEKMQ (reference sequence). The V end was cut by 3 bases, the J end by 8 bases, with 11 bases between. The CDR3 loop reads CASSLRAGHEQFF. CDR3 DNA sequence: TGTGCCAGCAGCTTGAGGGCGGGCCATGAGCAGTTCTTC. Together with reference TRBV13 and TRBJ2-1, the CDR3 gives the full variable domain: AAGVIQSPRHLIKEKRETATLKCYPIPRHDTVYWYQQGPGQDPQFLISFYEKMQSDKGSIPDRFSAQQFSDYHSELNMSSLELGDSALYFCASSLRAGHEQFFGPGTRLTVL.

This rearrangement joins TRBV4-3 to TRBJ1-2; D remains ambiguous. This CDR3 is 14 amino acids long. The V end was cut by 1 base, the J end by 5 bases, with 11 bases between. The germline V gene has CDR1 LGHNA and CDR2 YSLEER. CDR3 nucleotides: TGCGCCAGCAGCCAAGTCCCCCCAGATTATGGCTACACCTTC. Translating gives CASSQVPPDYGYTF.